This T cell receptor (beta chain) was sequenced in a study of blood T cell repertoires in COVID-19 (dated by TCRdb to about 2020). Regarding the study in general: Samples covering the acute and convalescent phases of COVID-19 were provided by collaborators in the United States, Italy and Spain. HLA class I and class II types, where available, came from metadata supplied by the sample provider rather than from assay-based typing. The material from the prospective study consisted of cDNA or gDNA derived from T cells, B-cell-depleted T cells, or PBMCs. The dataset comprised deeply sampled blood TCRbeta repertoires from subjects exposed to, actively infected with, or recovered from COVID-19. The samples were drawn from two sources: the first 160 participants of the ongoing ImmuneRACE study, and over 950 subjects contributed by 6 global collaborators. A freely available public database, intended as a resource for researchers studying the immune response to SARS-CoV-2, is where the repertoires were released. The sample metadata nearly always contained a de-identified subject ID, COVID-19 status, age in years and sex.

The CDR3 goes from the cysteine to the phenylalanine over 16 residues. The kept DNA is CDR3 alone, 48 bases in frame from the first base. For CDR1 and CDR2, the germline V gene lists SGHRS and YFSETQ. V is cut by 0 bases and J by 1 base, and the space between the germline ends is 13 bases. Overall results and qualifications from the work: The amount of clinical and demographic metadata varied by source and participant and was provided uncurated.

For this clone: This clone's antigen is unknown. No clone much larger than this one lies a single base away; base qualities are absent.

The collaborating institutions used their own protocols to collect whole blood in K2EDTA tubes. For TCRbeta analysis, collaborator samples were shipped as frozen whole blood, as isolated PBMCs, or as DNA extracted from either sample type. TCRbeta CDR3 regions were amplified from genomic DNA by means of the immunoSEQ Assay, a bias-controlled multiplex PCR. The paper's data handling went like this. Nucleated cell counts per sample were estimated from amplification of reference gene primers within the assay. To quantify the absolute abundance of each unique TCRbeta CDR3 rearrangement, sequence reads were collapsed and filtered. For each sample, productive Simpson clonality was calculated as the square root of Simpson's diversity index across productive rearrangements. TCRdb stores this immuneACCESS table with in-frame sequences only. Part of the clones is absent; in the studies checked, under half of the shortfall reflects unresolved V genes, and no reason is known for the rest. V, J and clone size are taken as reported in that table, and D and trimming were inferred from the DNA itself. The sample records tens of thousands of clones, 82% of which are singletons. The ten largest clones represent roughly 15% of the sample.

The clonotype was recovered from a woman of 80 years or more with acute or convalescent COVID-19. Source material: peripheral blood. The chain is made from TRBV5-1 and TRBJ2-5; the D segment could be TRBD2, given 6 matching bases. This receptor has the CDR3 CASSLGDLLLQETQYF. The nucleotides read TGCGCCAGCAGCTTGGGGGACTTGCTACTCCAAGAGACCCAGTACTTC.